Included here is one T cell receptor beta chain sequence, with context. Its specificity is not known. The sample originates from a study of memory B cells and T cells in multiple sclerosis. Sequencing used immunoSEQ multiplex PCR; TCRdb keeps in-frame clones, though not all of them. The table shows around 50,000 clones, with almost 85% occurring only once. After stimulus-free culture, autoproliferating CFSE-dim and non-proliferating CFSE-high T cells were sequenced separately. Cultures began with roughly 5x10^7 CFSE-labeled PBMCs, unstimulated for 7 days, with replicate wells pooled. V shed 4 bases, J shed 1 base, and the junction held 0 bases outside the gene matches. The CDR3 is 13 residues long. CDR1 is KGHSH, CDR2 LQKENI, per germline.

This chain uses TRBV18 with TRBJ1-1; 7 bases are shared with TRBD1. The TCR sequence derives from a human donor with multiple sclerosis. Sequencing was carried out using PBMCs from blood kept in culture. The CDR3 nucleotides read TGTGCCAGCTCACGACAGGGGAACACTGAAGCTTTCTTT. It is translated as CASSRQGNTEAFF. Combining the CDR3 with reference TRBV18 and TRBJ1-1 gives the whole variable domain NAGVMQNPRHLVRRRGQEARLRCSPMKGHSHVYWYRQLPEEGLKFMVYLQKENIIDESGMPKERFSAEFPKEGPSILRIQQVVRGDSAAYFCASSRQGNTEAFFGQGTRLTVV.